Listed below are T cell receptor beta chains from one sample, sequenced in a study of T-cell memory formation after mild COVID-19. TCRdb re-called the 5' RACE reads with MiXCR, one entry per CDR3 protein. The sample contains tens of thousands of distinct CDR3 sequences, about 7% of which appear only once. The specimen was PBMCs or a T cell subset sorted from them (not recorded which). The receptor source for this set is a man aged 18 to 30 who had mild COVID-19 (a few samples of this study predate the infection). Cell type and time point are not known. Both conserved end residues are part of each CDR3. Each record gives: J gene, CDR3 length, V gene, clone size, D gene, CDR3 DNA, CDR3 protein. The D gene is left open where the match is weak. Only some rows state a clone size, as once, few, many or a class for expanded clones.

j_gene: TRBJ1-1
len: 16
v_gene: TRBV5-1
abundance: many
d_gene: -
CDR3nt: TGCGCCAGCAGCTCCGAAGTACAGACCACGAACACTGAAGCTTTCTTT
CDR3aa: CASSSEVQTTNTEAFF

j_gene: TRBJ2-3
len: 15
v_gene: TRBV7-9
abundance: many
d_gene: -
CDR3nt: TGTGCCAGCAGCTTCGGAGCGGAGTACACAGATACGCAGTATTTT
CDR3aa: CASSFGAEYTDTQYF

j_gene: TRBJ2-1
len: 15
v_gene: TRBV5-1
abundance: few
d_gene: -
CDR3nt: TGCGCCAGCAGCTTGGCTAGCGTGGGTTACAATGAGCAGTTCTTC
CDR3aa: CASSLASVGYNEQFF

j_gene: TRBJ1-6
len: 15
v_gene: TRBV4-3
abundance: many
d_gene: -
CDR3nt: TGCGCCAGCAGCTACCAAGTTATCCTAAATTCACCCCTCCACTTT
CDR3aa: CASSYQVILNSPLHF

j_gene: TRBJ2-3
len: 14
v_gene: TRBV2
abundance: -
d_gene: -
CDR3nt: TGTGCCAGCAACACGGGCATCCTCACAGATACGCAGTATTTT
CDR3aa: CASNTGILTDTQYF

j_gene: TRBJ1-5
len: 18
v_gene: TRBV27
abundance: few
d_gene: -
CDR3nt: TGTGCCAGCAGCTTTCACGGGGGCCTTGAATCCGGCAATCAGCCCCAGCATTTT
CDR3aa: CASSFHGGLESGNQPQHF

j_gene: TRBJ1-6
len: 14
v_gene: TRBV5-1
abundance: many
d_gene: -
CDR3nt: TGCGCCAGCAGCGCCGTCTCCGATAATTCACCCCTCCACTTT
CDR3aa: CASSAVSDNSPLHF

j_gene: TRBJ2-2
len: 17
v_gene: TRBV3-1
abundance: -
d_gene: -
CDR3nt: TGTGCCAGCAGCCAACCGACAGGATCGGCGAACACCGGGGAGCTGTTTTTT
CDR3aa: CASSQPTGSANTGELFF

j_gene: TRBJ1-1
len: 15
v_gene: TRBV5-4
abundance: few
d_gene: TRBD1
CDR3nt: TGTGCCAGCTCCTGGACAGGGGGCATGGACACTGAAGCTTTCTTT
CDR3aa: CASSWTGGMDTEAFF

j_gene: TRBJ2-1
len: 12
v_gene: TRBV18
abundance: -
d_gene: -
CDR3nt: TGTGCCAGCTCAAGAGAGGGAGATGAGCAGTTCTTC
CDR3aa: CASSREGDEQFF

j_gene: TRBJ2-2
len: 15
v_gene: TRBV10-3
abundance: few
d_gene: -
CDR3nt: TGTGCCATCAGCGCCCTCGGATCGAACACCGGGGAGCTGTTTTTT
CDR3aa: CAISALGSNTGELFF

j_gene: TRBJ1-5
len: 15
v_gene: TRBV5-6
abundance: many
d_gene: -
CDR3nt: TGTGCCAGCAGTAAGGAGGGGGGGTACAATCAGCCCCAGCATTTT
CDR3aa: CASSKEGGYNQPQHF

j_gene: TRBJ1-1
len: 15
v_gene: TRBV7-2
abundance: few
d_gene: -
CDR3nt: TGTGCCAGCAGCTTATCCGGACGGCAGAACACTGAAGCTTTCTTT
CDR3aa: CASSLSGRQNTEAFF

j_gene: TRBJ2-1
len: 13
v_gene: TRBV11-2
abundance: few
d_gene: -
CDR3nt: TGTGCCAGCAGCGGGGGGTATTACAATGAGCAGTTCTTC
CDR3aa: CASSGGYYNEQFF

j_gene: TRBJ2-2
len: 15
v_gene: TRBV2
abundance: few
d_gene: TRBD2
CDR3nt: TGTGCCAGCAGTAAGCTAGCGGCGCTCACCGGGGAGCTGTTTTTT
CDR3aa: CASSKLAALTGELFF

j_gene: TRBJ2-7
len: 14
v_gene: TRBV5-1
abundance: -
d_gene: TRBD1
CDR3nt: TGCGCCAGCAGCTCATCTACAGGGGGATTGGAGCAGTACTTC
CDR3aa: CASSSSTGGLEQYF

j_gene: TRBJ1-2
len: 11
v_gene: TRBV30
abundance: few
d_gene: -
CDR3nt: TGTGCCTGGAGTGTTGGCTATGGCTACACCTTC
CDR3aa: CAWSVGYGYTF

j_gene: TRBJ2-7
len: 16
v_gene: TRBV4-3
abundance: -
d_gene: TRBD1
CDR3nt: TGCGCCAGCAGCCAAGCCCCGGGACAGGGCTCCTACGAGCAGTACTTC
CDR3aa: CASSQAPGQGSYEQYF

j_gene: TRBJ2-3
len: 15
v_gene: TRBV11-2
abundance: -
d_gene: TRBD2
CDR3nt: TGTGCCAGCTTACCGACTAGCGGAACCAGGGATACGCAGTATTTT
CDR3aa: CASLPTSGTRDTQYF

j_gene: TRBJ1-4
len: 15
v_gene: TRBV27
abundance: -
d_gene: -
CDR3nt: TGTGCCAGCAGCCTACCACAGGGAGTGGAGGAAAAACTGTTTTTT
CDR3aa: CASSLPQGVEEKLFF

j_gene: TRBJ2-3
len: 15
v_gene: TRBV19
abundance: -
d_gene: -
CDR3nt: TGTGCCAGTAGTATCCAGGCGACTAGCACAGATACGCAGTATTTT
CDR3aa: CASSIQATSTDTQYF

j_gene: TRBJ2-2
len: 15
v_gene: TRBV11-2
abundance: -
d_gene: -
CDR3nt: TGTGCCAGCAGCTTAACAGGATCTTTAACCGGGGAGCTGTTTTTT
CDR3aa: CASSLTGSLTGELFF

j_gene: TRBJ1-1
len: 15
v_gene: TRBV20-1
abundance: many
d_gene: -
CDR3nt: TGCAGTGCTAGACCAGGCCTGGGACTGAACACTGAAGCTTTCTTT
CDR3aa: CSARPGLGLNTEAFF

j_gene: TRBJ1-1
len: 12
v_gene: TRBV29-1
abundance: -
d_gene: -
CDR3nt: TGCAGCGCCGACCGGGGGCAGGGGTGGGCTTTCTTT
CDR3aa: CSADRGQGWAFF

j_gene: TRBJ2-5
len: 16
v_gene: TRBV5-1
abundance: -
d_gene: TRBD2
CDR3nt: TGCGCCAGCAGTCGCGGTAACTCGGGGGGAATGGAGACCCAGTACTTC
CDR3aa: CASSRGNSGGMETQYF

j_gene: TRBJ2-3
len: 15
v_gene: TRBV3-2
abundance: many
d_gene: -
CDR3nt: TGTGCCGTTCCCGAGACAGGGAAAAGCACAGATACGCAGTATTTT
CDR3aa: CAVPETGKSTDTQYF

j_gene: TRBJ2-5
len: 15
v_gene: TRBV27
abundance: few
d_gene: TRBD2
CDR3nt: TGTGCCAGCAGTTATAGCGGGGGTAAAGGGGAGACCCAGTACTTC
CDR3aa: CASSYSGGKGETQYF

j_gene: TRBJ1-2
len: 13
v_gene: TRBV12-3/TRBV12-4
abundance: -
d_gene: -
CDR3nt: TGTGCCAGCAAGAGTGCTCGGCTCGGAGGCTACACCTTC
CDR3aa: CASKSARLGGYTF

j_gene: TRBJ1-5
len: 16
v_gene: TRBV1
abundance: -
d_gene: -
CDR3nt: TGCACCAGCAGTCTACCGGGACAGTATAGCAATCAGCCCCAGCATTTT
CDR3aa: CTSSLPGQYSNQPQHF

j_gene: TRBJ1-4
len: 14
v_gene: TRBV29-1
abundance: -
d_gene: -
CDR3nt: TGCAGCGCGTCTAAAACCAGAGGGGATTACGGACTGTTTTTT
CDR3aa: CSASKTRGDYGLFF

j_gene: TRBJ2-7
len: 16
v_gene: TRBV4-3
abundance: many
d_gene: -
CDR3nt: TGCGCCAGCAGCCAAGATCATGGCGTCCTCACATACGAGCAGTACTTC
CDR3aa: CASSQDHGVLTYEQYF